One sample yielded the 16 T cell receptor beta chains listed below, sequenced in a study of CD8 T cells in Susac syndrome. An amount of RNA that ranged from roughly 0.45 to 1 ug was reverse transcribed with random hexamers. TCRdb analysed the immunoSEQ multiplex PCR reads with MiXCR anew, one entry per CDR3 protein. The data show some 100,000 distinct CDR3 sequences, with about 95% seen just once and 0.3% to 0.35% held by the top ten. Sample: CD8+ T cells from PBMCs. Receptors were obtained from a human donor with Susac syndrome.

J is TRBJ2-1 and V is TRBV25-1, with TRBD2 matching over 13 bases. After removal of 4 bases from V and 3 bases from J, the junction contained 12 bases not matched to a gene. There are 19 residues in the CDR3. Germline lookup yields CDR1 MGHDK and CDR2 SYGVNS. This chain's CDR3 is CASSAPGLAGSGYYNEQFF. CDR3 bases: TGTGCCAGCAGTGCCCCGGGACTAGCGGGATCGGGGTACTACAATGAGCAGTTCTTC.

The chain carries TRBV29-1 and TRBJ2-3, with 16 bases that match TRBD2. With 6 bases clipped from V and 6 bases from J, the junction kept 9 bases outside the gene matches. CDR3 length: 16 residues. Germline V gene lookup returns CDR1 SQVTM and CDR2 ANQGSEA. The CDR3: CSVFGTSGGAVDTQYF. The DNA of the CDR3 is TGCAGCGTGTTCGGGACTAGCGGGGGGGCTGTCGATACGCAGTATTTT.

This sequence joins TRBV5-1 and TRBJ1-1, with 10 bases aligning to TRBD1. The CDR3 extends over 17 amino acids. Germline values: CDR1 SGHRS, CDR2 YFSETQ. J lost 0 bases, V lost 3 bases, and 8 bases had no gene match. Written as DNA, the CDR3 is TGCGCCAGCAGCTACACCGGGACAGGGGTTCTGAACACTGAAGCTTTCTTT. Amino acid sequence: CASSYTGTGVLNTEAFF.

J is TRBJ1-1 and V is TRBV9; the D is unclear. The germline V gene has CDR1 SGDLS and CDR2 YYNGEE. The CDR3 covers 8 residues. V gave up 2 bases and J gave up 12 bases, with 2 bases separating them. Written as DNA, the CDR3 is TGTGCCAGCAGCGTCACTTTCTTT. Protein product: CASSVTFF.

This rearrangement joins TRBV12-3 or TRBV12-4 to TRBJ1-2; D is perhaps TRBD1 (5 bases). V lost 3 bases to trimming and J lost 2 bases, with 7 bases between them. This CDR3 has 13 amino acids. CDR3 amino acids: CASSFRENYGYTF. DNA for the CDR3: TGTGCCAGCAGTTTCAGGGAAAACTATGGCTACACCTTC.

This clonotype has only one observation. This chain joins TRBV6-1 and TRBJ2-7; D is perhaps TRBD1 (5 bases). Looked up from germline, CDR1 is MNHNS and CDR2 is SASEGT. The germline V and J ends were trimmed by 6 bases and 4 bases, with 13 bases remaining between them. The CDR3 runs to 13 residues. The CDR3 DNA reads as TGTGCCAGCAGGCTTCAGGGCCCTTACGAGCAGTACTTC. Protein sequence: CASRLQGPYEQYF.

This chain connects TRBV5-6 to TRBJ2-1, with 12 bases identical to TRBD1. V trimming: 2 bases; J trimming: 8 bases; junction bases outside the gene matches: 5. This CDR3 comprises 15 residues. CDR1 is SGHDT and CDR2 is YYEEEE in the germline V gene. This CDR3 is CASSFGTGGIDEQFF. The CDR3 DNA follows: TGTGCCAGCAGCTTTGGGACAGGGGGCATAGATGAGCAGTTCTTC.

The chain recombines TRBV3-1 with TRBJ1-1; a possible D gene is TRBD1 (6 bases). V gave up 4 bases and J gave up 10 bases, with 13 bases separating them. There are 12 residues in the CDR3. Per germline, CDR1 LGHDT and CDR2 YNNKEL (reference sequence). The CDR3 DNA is TGTGCCAGCAGCCTGTACGGACAGTCAGCTTTCTTT. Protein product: CASSLYGQSAFF.

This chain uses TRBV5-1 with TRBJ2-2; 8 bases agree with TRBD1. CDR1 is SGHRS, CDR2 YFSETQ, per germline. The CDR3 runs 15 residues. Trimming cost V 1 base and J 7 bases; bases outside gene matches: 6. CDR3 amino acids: CASSLRTGTDGELFF. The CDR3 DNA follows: TGCGCCAGCAGCTTGCGGACAGGGACGGACGGGGAGCTGTTTTTT.

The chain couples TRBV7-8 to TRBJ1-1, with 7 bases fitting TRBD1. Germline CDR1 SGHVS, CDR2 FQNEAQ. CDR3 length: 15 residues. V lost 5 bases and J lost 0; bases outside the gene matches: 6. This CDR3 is CASSLKTGVNTEAFF. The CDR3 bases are TGTGCCAGCAGCCTAAAAACAGGGGTGAACACTGAAGCTTTCTTT. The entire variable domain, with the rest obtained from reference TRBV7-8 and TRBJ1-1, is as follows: GAGVSQSPRYKVAKRGQDVALRCDPISGHVSLFWYQQALGQGPEFLTYFQNEAQLDKSGLPSDRFFAERPEGSVSTLKIQRTQQEDSAVYLCASSLKTGVNTEAFFGQGTRLTVV.

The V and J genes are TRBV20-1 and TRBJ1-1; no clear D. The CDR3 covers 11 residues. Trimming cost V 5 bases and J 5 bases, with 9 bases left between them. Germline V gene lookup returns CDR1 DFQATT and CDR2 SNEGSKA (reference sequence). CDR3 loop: CSAYHETEAFF. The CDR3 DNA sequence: TGCAGTGCTTACCATGAAACTGAAGCTTTCTTT.

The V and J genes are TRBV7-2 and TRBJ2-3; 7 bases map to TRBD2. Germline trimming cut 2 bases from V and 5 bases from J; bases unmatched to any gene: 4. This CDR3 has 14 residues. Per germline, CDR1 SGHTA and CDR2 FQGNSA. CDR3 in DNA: TGTGCCAGCAGCTTATCGCCGGGGGGAGATACGCAGTATTTT. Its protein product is CASSLSPGGDTQYF.

The CDR3 DNA sequence: TGTGCCAGCAGTTCCACTCGAGATACGCAGTATTTT. It encodes CASSSTRDTQYF. The J gene is TRBJ2-3, the V gene TRBV6-2 or TRBV6-3; D unclear. The CDR3 has 12 residues. V was pared by 4 bases and J by 5 bases, with 7 bases between. Germline CDR1 reads MNHEY; CDR2 reads SVGEGT.

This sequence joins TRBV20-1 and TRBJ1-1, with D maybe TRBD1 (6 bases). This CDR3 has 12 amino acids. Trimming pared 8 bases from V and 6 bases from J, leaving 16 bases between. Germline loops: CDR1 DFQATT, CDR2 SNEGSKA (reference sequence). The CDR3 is CSPVRGDAEAFF. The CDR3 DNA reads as TGCAGTCCTGTCAGGGGAGATGCTGAAGCTTTCTTT.

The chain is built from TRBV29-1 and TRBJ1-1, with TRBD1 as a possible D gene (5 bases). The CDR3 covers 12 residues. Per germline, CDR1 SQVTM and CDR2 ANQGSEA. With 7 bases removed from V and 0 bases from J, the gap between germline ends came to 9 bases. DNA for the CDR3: TGCAGCGGGGGGTCCCTGAACACTGAAGCTTTCTTT. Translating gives CSGGSLNTEAFF.

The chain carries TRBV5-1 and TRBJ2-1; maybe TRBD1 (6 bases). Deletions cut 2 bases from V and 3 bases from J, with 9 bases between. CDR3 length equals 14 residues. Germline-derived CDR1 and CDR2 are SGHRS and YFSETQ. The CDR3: CASSLGTSYNEQFF. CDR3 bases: TGCGCCAGCAGCTTAGGGACAAGCTACAATGAGCAGTTCTTC.